This entry lists 27 T cell receptor beta chains sequenced from one sample in a study of blood T cell repertoires in COVID-19. The table came from immunoSEQ multiplex PCR; TCRdb's copy has only in-frame clones and leaves some out. The sample includes over 400,000 clones, approximately 83% seen only once; the top ten take approximately 3%. The sequencing sample was made of peripheral blood. All receptors come from a human donor in a cohort sampled during active COVID-19.

This sequence joins TRBV3-1 (or the pseudogene TRBV3-2) and TRBJ2-1, with a tentative D call TRBD2 (5 bases). Germline lookup yields CDR1 LGHDT and CDR2 YNNKEL (reference sequence). This CDR3 spans 14 amino acids. The V end lost 1 base, the J end lost 8 bases, and 12 bases lay between the germline ends. The CDR3 sequence: CASSQVRVRDEQFF. The DNA for the CDR3 is TGTGCCAGCAGCCAAGTGAGGGTAAGGGATGAGCAGTTCTTC.

This chain links TRBV5-5 with TRBJ2-2; TRBD2 aligns across 8 bases. The CDR3 totals 16 residues. Looked up from germline, CDR1 is SGHKS and CDR2 is YYEKEE (reference sequence). V lost 6 bases and J lost 2; bases outside the gene matches: 9. CDR3 nucleotides: TGTGCCAGCACACGGGGGGGAAGGGTCAACACCGGGGAGCTGTTTTTT. It yields the protein CASTRGGRVNTGELFF. Using reference TRBV5-5 and TRBJ2-2 for the parts outside the CDR3, the full variable domain is DAGVTQSPTHLIKTRGQQVTLRCSPISGHKSVSWYQQVLGQGPQFIFQYYEKEERGRGNFPDRFSARQFPNYSSELNVNALLLGDSALYLCASTRGGRVNTGELFFGEGSRLTVL.

CDR3 protein: CATSSQEPYNEQFF. The CDR3 region has the DNA TGTGCCACCTCATCACAGGAGCCCTACAATGAGCAGTTCTTC. The gene calls are TRBV24-1 and TRBJ2-1; D might be TRBD1 (5 bases). The CDR3 runs to 14 residues. The germline V gene encodes CDR1 KGHDR and CDR2 SFDVKD. Deletions cut 9 bases from V and 2 bases from J, with 13 bases between.

V and J are TRBV30 and TRBJ1-2, with 9 bases identical to TRBD1. CDR1 is GTSNPN, CDR2 SVGIG, per germline (reference sequence). The CDR3 has 14 residues. J was trimmed by 2 bases and V by 3 bases; bases with no gene match: 4. The CDR3 DNA follows: TGTGCCTGGAGCGGAGGGACAGGGAACTATGGCTACACCTTC. It translates to CAWSGGTGNYGYTF.

The rearrangement joins TRBV5-1 to TRBJ2-1, with 12 bases identical to TRBD2. This CDR3 is 15 amino acids long. Germline values: CDR1 SGHRS, CDR2 YFSETQ. V trimming: 0 bases; J trimming: 9 bases; junction bases outside the gene matches: 4. The CDR3 region has the DNA TGCGCCAGCAGCTTGGGACTAGCGGGAGACGGTGAGCAGTTCTTC. Translated: CASSLGLAGDGEQFF.

The rearrangement links TRBV6-5 to TRBJ1-3, with 8 nucleotides matching TRBD1. Germline-derived CDR1 and CDR2 are MNHEY and SVGAGI. Trimming at V came to 3 bases and at J to 4 bases, leaving 8 bases not matched to a gene. The CDR3 sequence is 16 residues long. The CDR3 loop reads CASSYGPTGVGNTIYF. For the CDR3, the DNA is TGTGCCAGCAGTTATGGGCCGACAGGGGTAGGAAACACCATATATTTT.

This clone was seen once. The genes are TRBV27 and TRBJ1-4; D call uncertain. The CDR3 is 15 amino acids. In germline, CDR1 is MNHEY, CDR2 SMNVEV (reference sequence). V was clipped by 1 base and J by 0 bases, with 6 bases between them. The CDR3 is CASSLWHATNEKLFF. The CDR3 nucleotides are TGTGCCAGCAGTTTATGGCATGCAACTAATGAAAAACTGTTTTTT. The full variable domain, with the rest looked up from reference TRBV27 and TRBJ1-4, is EAQVTQNPRYLITVTGKKLTVTCSQNMNHEYMSWYRQDPGLGLRQIYYSMNVEVTDKGDVPEGYKVSRKEKRNFPLILESPSPNQTSLYFCASSLWHATNEKLFFGSGTQLSVL.

The chain uses TRBV6-5 and TRBJ1-1; D not resolved. Germline assignment: CDR1 MNHEY and CDR2 SVGAGI. The CDR3 runs 13 residues. V shed 2 bases and J shed 6 bases, with 10 bases lying between them. CDR3 bases: TGTGCCAGCAGTTACGGTGGAGGACCTGAAGCTTTCTTT. It is translated as CASSYGGGPEAFF.

The chain employs TRBV3-1 (or the pseudogene TRBV3-2) and TRBJ2-3; D unresolved. The V end was cut by 2 bases, the J end by 6 bases, with 12 bases between. The CDR3 has 14 residues. CDR1 LGHDT and CDR2 YNNKEL come from the germline V gene (reference sequence). The CDR3: CASSQYRVRDTQYF. CDR3 bases: TGTGCCAGCAGCCAATACCGGGTTCGGGATACGCAGTATTTT.

This clone was counted a few times. This chain connects TRBV7-3 to TRBJ1-1, with D uncertain. This CDR3 is 16 amino acids long. Between the trimmed V and J ends, which lost 1 base and 2 bases, there was a span of 14 bases. Germline V CDR1 and CDR2: SGHTA, FQGTGA. CDR3 coding DNA: TGTGCCAGCAGCTTAAAGTACGGAATGGGCAACACTGAAGCTTTCTTT. Encoded protein: CASSLKYGMGNTEAFF.

This clone was observed many times. This chain connects TRBV20-1 to TRBJ1-5; perhaps TRBD1 as D (6 bases). The CDR3 length is 14 residues. Germline CDR1 and CDR2: DFQATT and SNEGSKA (reference sequence). Between the trimmed V and J ends, which lost 6 bases and 4 bases, there was a span of 16 bases. The CDR3 loop reads CSASFRDINQPQHF. Written as DNA, the CDR3 is TGCAGTGCCAGTTTCCGGGACATAAATCAGCCCCAGCATTTT.

The J gene is TRBJ2-2, the V gene TRBV29-1; 8 bases fit TRBD1. Germline V lookup: CDR1 SQVTM, CDR2 ANQGSEA. V dropped 7 bases and J dropped 2; count of bases not matched to a gene: 6. The CDR3 length is 14 residues. CDR3 amino acids: CSARTGPNTGELFF. CDR3 nucleotides: TGCAGCGCCCGGACAGGGCCCAACACCGGGGAGCTGTTTTTT.

The count of this clone is one. This rearrangement joins TRBV11-2 to TRBJ1-2, with D uncertain. CDR1 is SGHAT and CDR2 is FQNNGV in the germline V gene. The CDR3 length is 12 residues. V was cut by 5 bases and J by 8 bases, with 12 bases left in between. In DNA form, the CDR3 reads TGTGCCAGCAGCCTCCAGAGTAGCGGCTACACCTTC. It codes for CASSLQSSGYTF.

The chain combines TRBV15 with TRBJ1-2; weak D call: TRBD1 (6 bases). CDR1 and CDR2 (germline): LNHNV, YYDKDF (reference sequence). Trimming left V 1 base short and J 8 bases short, with 11 bases between. The CDR3 loop spans 13 amino acids. Written as DNA, the CDR3 is TGTGCCACCAGCAGAGGGTACAGGGAGGGCTACACCTTC. It yields the protein CATSRGYREGYTF.

V and J are TRBV30 and TRBJ2-7; TRBD1 might be the D (5 bases). This CDR3 is built from 11 residues. The V gene's germline CDR1 is GTSNPN and CDR2 SVGIG (reference sequence). V was trimmed by 3 bases and J by 2 bases, leaving 5 bases between them. For the CDR3, the DNA is TGTGCCTGGAGACAGGCCTACGAGCAGTACTTC. This gives the protein CAWRQAYEQYF. Using reference TRBV30 and TRBJ2-7 for the parts outside the CDR3, the full variable domain is SQTIHQWPATLVQPVGSPLSLECTVEGTSNPNLYWYRQAAGRGLQLLFYSVGIGQISSEVPQNLSASRPQDRQFILSSKKLLLSDSGFYLCAWRQAYEQYFGPGTRLTVT.

This clone showed up many times. V gene TRBV5-5 combines with J gene TRBJ2-5; tentative D call: TRBD2 (5 bases). CDR1 SGHKS and CDR2 YYEKEE come from the germline V gene (reference sequence). CDR3 size: 15 residues. V lost 1 base, J lost 5 bases, and 15 bases lay in between. CDR3 protein: CASSLSGTREETQYF. The CDR3 DNA sequence: TGTGCCAGCAGCTTGTCTGGTACTAGAGAGGAGACCCAGTACTTC.

This chain uses TRBV5-1 with TRBJ2-7, with D unclear. Germline CDR1 is SGHRS and CDR2 is YFSETQ. This CDR3 contains 14 residues. Trimming took 4 bases from V and 2 from J, leaving 13 bases between them. The CDR3: CASSRTRHTYEQYF. CDR3 DNA sequence: TGCGCCAGCAGCCGTACAAGACATACCTACGAGCAGTACTTC. The variable domain in full, with the rest retrieved from reference TRBV5-1 and TRBJ2-7, is KAGVTQTPRYLIKTRGQQVTLSCSPISGHRSVSWYQQTPGQGLQFLFEYFSETQRNKGNFPGRFSGRQFSNSRSEMNVSTLELGDSALYLCASSRTRHTYEQYFGPGTRLTVT.

This clone was observed a single time. V is TRBV29-1 and J is TRBJ2-7; maybe TRBD1 (6 bases). The V end lost 0 bases, the J end lost 6 bases, and 15 bases lay between the germline ends. Germline V gene data show CDR1 as SQVTM and CDR2 as ANQGSEA. This CDR3 is built from 14 residues. The CDR3 loop reads CSVEDGSGEGEQYF. DNA for the CDR3: TGCAGCGTTGAAGATGGCTCAGGGGAAGGCGAGCAGTACTTC.

V gene TRBV19 combines with J gene TRBJ2-3; 7 bases agree with TRBD2. Germline values: CDR1 LNHDA, CDR2 SQIVND (reference sequence). V trimming: 5 bases; J trimming: 7 bases; junction bases outside the gene matches: 9. This CDR3 is 14 amino acids long. CDR3 region: CASSPGGTQNTQYF. The CDR3 nucleotides are TGTGCCAGTAGTCCGGGGGGAACACAAAATACGCAGTATTTT.

Here the CDR3 DNA reads TGTGCCAGCAGTTCCCCATTAGAGACCCAGTACTTC. It encodes CASSSPLETQYF. The chain employs TRBV6-5 and TRBJ2-5; D not certain. Germline V CDR1 and CDR2: MNHEY, SVGAGI. V was trimmed by 4 bases and J by 4 bases, leaving 7 bases between them. This CDR3 has 12 residues.

V and J are TRBV5-4 and TRBJ1-3; TRBD1 might be the D (5 bases). CDR1 is SGHNT, CDR2 YYREEE, per germline (reference sequence). The CDR3 runs 13 residues. Trimming shortened V by 3 bases and J by 6 bases, and 10 bases separated the two germline ends. This chain's CDR3 is CASSSQGINTIYF. The CDR3, as DNA: TGTGCCAGCAGCTCGCAGGGAATAAACACCATATATTTT.

This sequence joins TRBV28 and TRBJ1-1; D gene ambiguous. The CDR3 runs 14 residues. The V and J ends lost 7 bases and 0 bases respectively, with 12 bases between them. Looked up from germline, CDR1 is MDHEN and CDR2 is SYDVKM. The CDR3 protein is CASNRGIVNTEAFF. In DNA form, the CDR3 reads TGTGCCAGCAATCGAGGAATTGTGAACACTGAAGCTTTCTTT.

This clone occurred a few times. The chain uses TRBV5-4 and TRBJ1-2, with D possibly matching TRBD1 (6 bases). Between the trimmed V and J ends, which lost 2 bases and 7 bases, there was a span of 9 bases. The CDR3 has 12 residues. Germline CDR1 and CDR2: SGHNT and YYREEE (reference sequence). This CDR3 reads CASSLTGSGYTF. CDR3 coding DNA: TGTGCCAGCAGCTTAACAGGGTCTGGCTACACCTTC.

This chain links TRBV3-1 (or the pseudogene TRBV3-2) with TRBJ2-3; 8 bases are shared with TRBD2. This CDR3 has 18 residues. V lost 5 bases to trimming and J lost 4 bases; unmatched junction nucleotides: 17. CDR1 and CDR2 (germline): LGHDT, YNNKEL (reference sequence). CDR3 in DNA: TGTGCCAGCAGCTCGGGAGGGGGGGCGCATTCGGTGGCAGATACGCAGTATTTT. Translated, it gives CASSSGGGAHSVADTQYF.

The chain is built from TRBV5-4 and TRBJ1-6; D might be TRBD1 (5 bases). V lost 3 bases and J 10 bases, leaving 17 bases between the germline ends. This CDR3 is 15 amino acids long. Per germline, CDR1 SGHNT and CDR2 YYREEE (reference sequence). This chain's CDR3 is CASSWGVSKESPLHF. CDR3 nucleotide sequence: TGTGCCAGCAGCTGGGGGGTCAGTAAGGAGTCACCCCTCCACTTT.

The chain employs TRBV15 and TRBJ1-5; maybe TRBD1 (5 bases). Trimming removed 1 base from V and 0 bases from J, with 19 bases in between. This CDR3 has 19 residues. The germline V gene encodes CDR1 LNHNV and CDR2 YYDKDF (reference sequence). The CDR3 DNA reads TGTGCCACCAGCAGAGGTCCACAGGCCGAACTATATAGCAATCAGCCCCAGCATTTT. Protein: CATSRGPQAELYSNQPQHF. The complete variable domain, with remaining parts taken from reference TRBV15 and TRBJ1-5, reads DAMVIQNPRYQVTQFGKPVTLSCSQTLNHNVMYWYQQKSSQAPKLLFHYYDKDFNNEADTPDNFQSRRPNTSFCFLDIRSPGLGDTAMYLCATSRGPQAELYSNQPQHFGDGTRLSIL.

This clone appeared once. The CDR3 sequence is CASSYLGAGQPQHF. CDR3 nucleotides: TGTGCCAGCAGTTACCTGGGAGCTGGTCAGCCCCAGCATTTT. The rearrangement links TRBV6-5 to TRBJ1-5, with D hard to call. Trimming pared 2 bases from V and 6 bases from J, leaving 11 bases between. Per the germline V gene, CDR1 is MNHEY and CDR2 is SVGAGI. The CDR3 totals 14 residues.